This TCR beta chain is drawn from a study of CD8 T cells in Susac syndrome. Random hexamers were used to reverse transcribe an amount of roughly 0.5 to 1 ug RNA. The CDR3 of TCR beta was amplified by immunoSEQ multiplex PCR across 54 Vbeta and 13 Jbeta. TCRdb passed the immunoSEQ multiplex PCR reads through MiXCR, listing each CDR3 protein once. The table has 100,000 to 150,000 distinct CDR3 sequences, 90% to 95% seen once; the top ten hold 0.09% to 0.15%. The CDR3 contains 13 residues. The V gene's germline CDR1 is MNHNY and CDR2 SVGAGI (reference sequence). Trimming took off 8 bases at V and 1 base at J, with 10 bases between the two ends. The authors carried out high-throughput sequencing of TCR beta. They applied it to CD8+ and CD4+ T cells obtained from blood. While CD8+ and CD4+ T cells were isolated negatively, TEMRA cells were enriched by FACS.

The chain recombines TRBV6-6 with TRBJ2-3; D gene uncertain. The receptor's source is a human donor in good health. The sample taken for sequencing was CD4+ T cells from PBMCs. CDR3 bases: TGTGCCAGCCACCCCGAAGGCACAGATACGCAGTATTTT. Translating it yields CASHPEGTDTQYF.